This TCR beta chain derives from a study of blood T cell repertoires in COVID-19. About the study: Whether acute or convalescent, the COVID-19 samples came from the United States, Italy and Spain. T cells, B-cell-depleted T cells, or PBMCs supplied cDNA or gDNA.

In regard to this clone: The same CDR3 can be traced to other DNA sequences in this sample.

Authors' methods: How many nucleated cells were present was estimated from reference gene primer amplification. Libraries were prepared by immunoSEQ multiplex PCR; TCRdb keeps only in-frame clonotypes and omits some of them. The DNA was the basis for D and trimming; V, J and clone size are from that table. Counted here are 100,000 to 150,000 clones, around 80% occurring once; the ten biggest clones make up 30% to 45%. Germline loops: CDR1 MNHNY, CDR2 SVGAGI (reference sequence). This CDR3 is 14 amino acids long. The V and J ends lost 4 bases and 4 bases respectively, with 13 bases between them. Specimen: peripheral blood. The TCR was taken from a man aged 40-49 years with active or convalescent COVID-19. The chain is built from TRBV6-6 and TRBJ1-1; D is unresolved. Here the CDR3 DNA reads TGTGCCAGCAGTTCCCGGACGGGAAGCACTGAAGCTTTCTTT. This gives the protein CASSSRTGSTEAFF.